The source of this T cell receptor (beta chain) is a study of T cells expressing NK-cell markers. Whole-study context: Seven HCMV-seropositive donors and one seronegative donor made up the eight sequenced donors.

Making the TCR beta cDNA relied on 5'RACE template switching with UMIs. TCRdb re-called the 5' RACE reads, yielding one record per CDR3 amino acid sequence without DNA. The listing records about 300,000 distinct CDR3 sequences. Findings and limits, study-wide: Also leading the CD3+CD56-NKG2C+ fraction in a few donors were these clonotypes. Clarity on HCMV specificity was lacking for the expanded NKG2C+ T cell clones.

The CDR3 spans 15 residues. The germline CDR1 and CDR2 sequences are SGHRS and YFSETQ. Concerning this clonotype itself: Its specificity is unknown.

The source of this sequence is a woman aged 18 to 75 in good health. The V and J genes are TRBV5-1 and TRBJ2-5; TCRdb's assignment of TRBD1 cannot be checked, as there is no DNA. Sequenced sample: blood T cells: a sorted CD56 or NKG2C T cell subset, CD4+ or CD8+ T cells, or bulk PBMC T cells (not recorded which). CDR3: CASSLPDRDSETQYF. Supplemented by reference TRBV5-1 and TRBJ2-5, the full variable domain reads KAGVTQTPRYLIKTRGQQVTLSCSPISGHRSVSWYQQTPGQGLQFLFEYFSETQRNKGNFPGRFSGRQFSNSRSEMNVSTLELGDSALYLCASSLPDRDSETQYFGPGTRLLVL.